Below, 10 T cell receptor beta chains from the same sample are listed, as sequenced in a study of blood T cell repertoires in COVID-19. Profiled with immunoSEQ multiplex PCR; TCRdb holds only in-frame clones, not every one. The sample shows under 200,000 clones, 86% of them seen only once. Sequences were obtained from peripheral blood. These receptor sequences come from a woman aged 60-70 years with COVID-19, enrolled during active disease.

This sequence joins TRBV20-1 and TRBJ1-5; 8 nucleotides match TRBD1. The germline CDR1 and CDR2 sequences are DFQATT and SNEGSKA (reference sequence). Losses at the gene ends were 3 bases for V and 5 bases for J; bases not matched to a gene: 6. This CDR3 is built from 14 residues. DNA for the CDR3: TGCAGTGCTAGTTCGGCAGGGGGCGATCAGCCCCAGCATTTT. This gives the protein CSASSAGGDQPQHF.

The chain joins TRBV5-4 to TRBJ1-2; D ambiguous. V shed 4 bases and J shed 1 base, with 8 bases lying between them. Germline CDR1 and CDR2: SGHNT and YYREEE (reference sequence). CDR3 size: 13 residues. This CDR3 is CASSDTLNYGYTF. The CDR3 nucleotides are TGTGCCAGCAGCGACACACTTAACTATGGCTACACCTTC.

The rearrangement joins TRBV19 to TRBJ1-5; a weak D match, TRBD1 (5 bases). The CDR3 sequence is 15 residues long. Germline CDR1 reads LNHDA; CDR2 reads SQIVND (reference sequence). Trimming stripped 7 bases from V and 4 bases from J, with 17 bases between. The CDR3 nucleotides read TGTGCCAGTACCAGGGCCCTAAGTGGGAATCAGCCCCAGCATTTT. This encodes CASTRALSGNQPQHF.

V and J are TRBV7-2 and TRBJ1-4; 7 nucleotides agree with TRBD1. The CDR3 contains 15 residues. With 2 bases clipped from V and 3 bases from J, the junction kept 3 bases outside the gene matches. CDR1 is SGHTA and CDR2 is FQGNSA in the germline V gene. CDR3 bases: TGTGCCAGCAGCTTAAGGGGACAGTCTAATGAAAAACTGTTTTTT. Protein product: CASSLRGQSNEKLFF.

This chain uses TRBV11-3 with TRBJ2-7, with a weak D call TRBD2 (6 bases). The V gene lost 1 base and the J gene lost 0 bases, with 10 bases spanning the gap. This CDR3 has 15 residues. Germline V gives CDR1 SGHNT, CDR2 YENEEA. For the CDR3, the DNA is TGTGCCAGCAGCTTAGTCGGGGACTCCTCCTACGAGCAGTACTTC. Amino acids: CASSLVGDSSYEQYF. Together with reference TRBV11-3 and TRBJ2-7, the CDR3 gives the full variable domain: EAGVVQSPRYKIIEKKQPVAFWCNPISGHNTLYWYLQNLGQGPELLIRYENEEAVDDSQLPKDRFSAERLKGVDSTLKIQPAELGDSAVYLCASSLVGDSSYEQYFGPGTRLTVT.

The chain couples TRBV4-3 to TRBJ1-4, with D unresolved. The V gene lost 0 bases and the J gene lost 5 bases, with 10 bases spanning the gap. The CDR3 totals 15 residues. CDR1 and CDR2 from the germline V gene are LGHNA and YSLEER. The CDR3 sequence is CASSQDSALNEKLFF. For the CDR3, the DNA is TGCGCCAGCAGCCAAGATAGCGCGTTAAATGAAAAACTGTTTTTT.

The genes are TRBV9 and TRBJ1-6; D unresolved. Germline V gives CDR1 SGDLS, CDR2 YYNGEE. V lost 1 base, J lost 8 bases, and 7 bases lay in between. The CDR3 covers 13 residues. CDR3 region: CASSVMSDSPLHF. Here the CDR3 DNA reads TGTGCCAGCAGCGTAATGAGCGATTCACCCCTCCACTTT.

CDR3 sequence reads: CASSQLAGGPSAGELFF. CDR3 nucleotides: TGTGCCAGCAGCCAACTAGCGGGAGGGCCCTCAGCCGGGGAGCTGTTTTTT. The chain links TRBV7-8 to TRBJ2-2, with 13 bases identical to TRBD2. Germline V gene lookup returns CDR1 SGHVS and CDR2 FQNEAQ. The J segment lost 6 bases and the V segment lost 5 bases, leaving 9 bases of the junction unmatched. There are 17 residues in the CDR3.

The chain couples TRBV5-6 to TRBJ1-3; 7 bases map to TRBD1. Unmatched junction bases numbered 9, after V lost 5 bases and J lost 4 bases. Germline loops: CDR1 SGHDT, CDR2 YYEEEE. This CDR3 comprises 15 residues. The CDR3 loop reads CASSQTGRRGNTIYF. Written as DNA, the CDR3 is TGTGCCAGCAGTCAGACAGGGCGGAGAGGAAACACCATATATTTT. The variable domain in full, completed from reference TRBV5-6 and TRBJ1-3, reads DAGVTQSPTHLIKTRGQQVTLRCSPKSGHDTVSWYQQALGQGPQFIFQYYEEEERQRGNFPDRFSGHQFPNYSSELNVNALLLGDSALYLCASSQTGRRGNTIYFGEGSWLTVV.

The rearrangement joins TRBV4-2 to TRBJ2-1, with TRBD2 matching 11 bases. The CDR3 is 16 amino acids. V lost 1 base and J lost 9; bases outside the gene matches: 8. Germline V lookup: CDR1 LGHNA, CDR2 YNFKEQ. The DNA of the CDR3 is TGTGCCAGCAGCCAAGCCCTAGCGGGAGGCCAGAGTGAGCAGTTCTTC. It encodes CASSQALAGGQSEQFF.